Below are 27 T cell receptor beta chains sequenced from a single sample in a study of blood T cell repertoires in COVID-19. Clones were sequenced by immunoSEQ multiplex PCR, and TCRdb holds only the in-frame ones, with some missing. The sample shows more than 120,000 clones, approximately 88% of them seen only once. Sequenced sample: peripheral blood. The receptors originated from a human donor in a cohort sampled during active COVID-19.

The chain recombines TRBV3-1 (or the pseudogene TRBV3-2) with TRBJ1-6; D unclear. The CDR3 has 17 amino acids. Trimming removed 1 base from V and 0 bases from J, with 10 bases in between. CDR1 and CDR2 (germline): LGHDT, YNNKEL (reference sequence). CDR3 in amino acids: CASSQGPRGSYNSPLHF. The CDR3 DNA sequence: TGTGCCAGCAGCCAAGGACCGCGGGGCTCCTATAATTCACCCCTCCACTTT.

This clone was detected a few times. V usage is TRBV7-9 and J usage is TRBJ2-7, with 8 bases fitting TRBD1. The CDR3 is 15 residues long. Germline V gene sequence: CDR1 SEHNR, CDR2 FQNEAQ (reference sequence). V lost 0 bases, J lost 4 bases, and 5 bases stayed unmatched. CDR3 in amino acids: CASSLAGQGRYEQYF. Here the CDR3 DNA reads TGTGCCAGCAGCTTAGCAGGACAGGGCCGTTACGAGCAGTACTTC.

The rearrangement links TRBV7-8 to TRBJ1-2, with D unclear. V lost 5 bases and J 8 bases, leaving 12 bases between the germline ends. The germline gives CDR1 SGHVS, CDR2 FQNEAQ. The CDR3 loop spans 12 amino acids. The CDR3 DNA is TGTGCCAGCAGCCTTGGCACGGGGGGCTACACCTTC. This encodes CASSLGTGGYTF.

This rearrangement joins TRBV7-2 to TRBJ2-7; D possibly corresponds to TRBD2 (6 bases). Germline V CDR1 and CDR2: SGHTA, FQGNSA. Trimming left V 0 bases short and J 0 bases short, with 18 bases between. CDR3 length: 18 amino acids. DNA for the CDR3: TGTGCCAGCAGCTTAGCCCCGAGCTGGGGGGTGAGCTCCTACGAGCAGTACTTC. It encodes CASSLAPSWGVSSYEQYF.

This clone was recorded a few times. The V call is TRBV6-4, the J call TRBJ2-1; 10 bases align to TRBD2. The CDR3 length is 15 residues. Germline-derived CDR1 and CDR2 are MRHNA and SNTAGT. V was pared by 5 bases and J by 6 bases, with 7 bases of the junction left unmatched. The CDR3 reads CASSPSSGGVNEQFF. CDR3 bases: TGTGCCAGCAGTCCCTCTAGCGGGGGCGTCAATGAGCAGTTCTTC.

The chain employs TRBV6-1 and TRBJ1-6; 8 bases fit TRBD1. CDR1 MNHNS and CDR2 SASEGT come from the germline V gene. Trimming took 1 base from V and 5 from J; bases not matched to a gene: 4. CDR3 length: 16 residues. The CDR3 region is CASSEGPGGHNSPLHF. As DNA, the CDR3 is TGTGCCAGCAGTGAAGGCCCAGGGGGCCATAATTCACCCCTCCACTTT.

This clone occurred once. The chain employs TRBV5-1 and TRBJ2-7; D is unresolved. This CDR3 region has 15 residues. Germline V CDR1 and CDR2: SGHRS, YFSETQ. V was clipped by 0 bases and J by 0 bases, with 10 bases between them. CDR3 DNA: TGCGCCAGCAGCTTGGGGGCAGGTATCTCCTACGAGCAGTACTTC. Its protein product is CASSLGAGISYEQYF.

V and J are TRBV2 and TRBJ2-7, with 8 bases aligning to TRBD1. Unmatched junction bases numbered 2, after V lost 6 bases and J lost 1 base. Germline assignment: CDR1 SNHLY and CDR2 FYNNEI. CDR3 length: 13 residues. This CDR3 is CASRGTGSYEQYF. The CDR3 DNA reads TGTGCCAGCAGGGGGACAGGATCCTACGAGCAGTACTTC.

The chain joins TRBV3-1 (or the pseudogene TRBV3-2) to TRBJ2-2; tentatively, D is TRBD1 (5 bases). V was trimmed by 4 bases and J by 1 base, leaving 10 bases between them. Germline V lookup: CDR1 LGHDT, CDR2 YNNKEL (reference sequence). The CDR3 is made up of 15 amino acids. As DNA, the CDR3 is TGTGCCAGCAGCCTTCGGCAGGGGAACACCGGGGAGCTGTTTTTT. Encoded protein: CASSLRQGNTGELFF.

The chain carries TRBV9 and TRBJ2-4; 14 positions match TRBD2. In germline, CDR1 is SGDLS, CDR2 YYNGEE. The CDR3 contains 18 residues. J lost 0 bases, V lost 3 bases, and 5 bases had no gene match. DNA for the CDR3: TGTGCCAGCAGCGGGGGACTAGCGGGGGCGGGAGCCAAAAACATTCAGTACTTC. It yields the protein CASSGGLAGAGAKNIQYF.

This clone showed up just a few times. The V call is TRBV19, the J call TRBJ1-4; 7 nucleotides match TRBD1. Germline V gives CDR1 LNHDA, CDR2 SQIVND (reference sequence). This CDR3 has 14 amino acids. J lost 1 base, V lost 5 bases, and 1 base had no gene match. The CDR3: CASSRTGTNEKLFF. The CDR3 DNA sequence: TGTGCCAGTAGTCGGACAGGAACTAATGAAAAACTGTTTTTT.

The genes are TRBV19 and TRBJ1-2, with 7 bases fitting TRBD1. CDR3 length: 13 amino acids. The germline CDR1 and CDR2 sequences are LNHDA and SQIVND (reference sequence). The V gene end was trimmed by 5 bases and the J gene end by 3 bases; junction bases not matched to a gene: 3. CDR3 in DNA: TGTGCCAGTAGTGTGGACAGGCACTATGGCTACACCTTC. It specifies CASSVDRHYGYTF. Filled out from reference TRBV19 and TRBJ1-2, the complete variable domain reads DGGITQSPKYLFRKEGQNVTLSCEQNLNHDAMYWYRQDPGQGLRLIYYSQIVNDFQKGDIAEGYSVSREKKESFPLTVTSAQKNPTAFYLCASSVDRHYGYTFGSGTRLTVV.

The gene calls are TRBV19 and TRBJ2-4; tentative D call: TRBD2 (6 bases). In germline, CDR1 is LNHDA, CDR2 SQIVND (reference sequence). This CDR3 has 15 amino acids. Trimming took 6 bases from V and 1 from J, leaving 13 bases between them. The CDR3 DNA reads TGTGCCAGTAGCCTAGGCGGGGTGGCCAAAAACATTCAGTACTTC. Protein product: CASSLGGVAKNIQYF.

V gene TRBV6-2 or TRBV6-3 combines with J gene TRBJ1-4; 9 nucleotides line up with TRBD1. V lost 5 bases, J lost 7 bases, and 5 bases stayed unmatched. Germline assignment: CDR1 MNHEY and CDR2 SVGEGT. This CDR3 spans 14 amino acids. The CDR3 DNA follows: TGTGCCAGCAGTCGCGGGACAGGGAGTGAAAAACTGTTTTTT. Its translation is CASSRGTGSEKLFF.

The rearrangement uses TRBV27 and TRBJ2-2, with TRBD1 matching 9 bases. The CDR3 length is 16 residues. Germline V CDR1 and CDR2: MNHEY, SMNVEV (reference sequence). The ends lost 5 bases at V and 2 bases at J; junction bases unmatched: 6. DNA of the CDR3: TGTGCCAGCAGTCCCAGGGACAGGGTAAACACCGGGGAGCTGTTTTTT. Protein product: CASSPRDRVNTGELFF.

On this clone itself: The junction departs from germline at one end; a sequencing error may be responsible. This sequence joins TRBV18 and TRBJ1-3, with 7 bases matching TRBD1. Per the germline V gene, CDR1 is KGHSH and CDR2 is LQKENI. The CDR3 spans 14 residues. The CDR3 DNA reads TGTGCCAGCTCACGCGAGGGGGCAGGAAACATCATATATTTT. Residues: CASSREGAGNIIYF.

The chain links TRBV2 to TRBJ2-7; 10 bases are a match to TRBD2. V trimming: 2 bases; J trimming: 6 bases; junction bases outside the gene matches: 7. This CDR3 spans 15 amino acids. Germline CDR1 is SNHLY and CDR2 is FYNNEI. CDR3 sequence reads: CASSEMGLAGVEQYF. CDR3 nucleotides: TGTGCCAGCAGTGAAATGGGCCTAGCGGGGGTCGAGCAGTACTTC.

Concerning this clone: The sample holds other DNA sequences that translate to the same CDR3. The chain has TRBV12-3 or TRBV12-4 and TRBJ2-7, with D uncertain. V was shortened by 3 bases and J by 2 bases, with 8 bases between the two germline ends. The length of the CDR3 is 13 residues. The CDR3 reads CASSFGGPYEQYF. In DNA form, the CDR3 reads TGTGCCAGCAGTTTCGGCGGCCCCTACGAGCAGTACTTC.

The CDR3 here is CATSDPATVNQETQYF. As DNA, the CDR3 is TGTGCCACCAGTGACCCCGCTACAGTAAACCAAGAGACCCAGTACTTC. The rearrangement uses TRBV24-1 and TRBJ2-5, with unresolved D. The V end lost 4 bases, the J end lost 0 bases, and 14 bases lay between the germline ends. The CDR3 contains 16 residues. Germline values: CDR1 KGHDR, CDR2 SFDVKD.

The CDR3 nucleotides read TGTGCCAGCAGTTTTGACTGGACCGGAGGGAACGATACCCTTCCTTACGAGCAGTACTTC. Its translation: CASSFDWTGGNDTLPYEQYF. The V call is TRBV2, the J call TRBJ2-7, with D perhaps TRBD2 (6 bases). Trimming removed 5 bases at V and 4 bases at J, with 33 bases between. Germline V gene data show CDR1 as SNHLY and CDR2 as FYNNEI. The CDR3 totals 20 residues. Together with reference TRBV2 and TRBJ2-7, the CDR3 gives the full variable domain: EPEVTQTPSHQVTQMGQEVILRCVPISNHLYFYWYRQILGQKVEFLVSFYNNEISEKSEIFDDQFSVERPDGSNFTLKIRSTKLEDSAMYFCASSFDWTGGNDTLPYEQYFGPGTRLTVT.

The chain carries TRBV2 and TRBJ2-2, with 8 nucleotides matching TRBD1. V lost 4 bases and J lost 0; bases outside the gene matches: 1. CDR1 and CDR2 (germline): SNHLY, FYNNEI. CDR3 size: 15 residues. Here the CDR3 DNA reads TGTGCCAGCAGTGTGACAGGGGCGAACACCGGGGAGCTGTTTTTT. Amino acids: CASSVTGANTGELFF.

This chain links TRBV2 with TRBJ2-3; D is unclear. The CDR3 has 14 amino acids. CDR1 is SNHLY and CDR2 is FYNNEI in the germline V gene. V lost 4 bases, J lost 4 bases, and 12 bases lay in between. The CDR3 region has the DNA TGTGCCAGCAGTGTCGATTTTAGTGCAGATACGCAGTATTTT. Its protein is CASSVDFSADTQYF.

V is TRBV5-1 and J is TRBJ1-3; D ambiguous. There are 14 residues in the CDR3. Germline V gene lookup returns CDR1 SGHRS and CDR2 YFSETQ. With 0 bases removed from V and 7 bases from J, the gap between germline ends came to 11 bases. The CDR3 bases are TGCGCCAGCAGCTTGGATCCAGGTCGTAACACCATATATTTT. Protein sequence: CASSLDPGRNTIYF.

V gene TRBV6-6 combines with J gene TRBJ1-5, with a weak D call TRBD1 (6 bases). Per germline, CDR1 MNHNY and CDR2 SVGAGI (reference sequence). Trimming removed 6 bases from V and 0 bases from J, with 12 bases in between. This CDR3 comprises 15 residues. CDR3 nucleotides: TGTGCCAGCAGCCCGGACAGTTTTAGCAATCAGCCCCAGCATTTT. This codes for CASSPDSFSNQPQHF.

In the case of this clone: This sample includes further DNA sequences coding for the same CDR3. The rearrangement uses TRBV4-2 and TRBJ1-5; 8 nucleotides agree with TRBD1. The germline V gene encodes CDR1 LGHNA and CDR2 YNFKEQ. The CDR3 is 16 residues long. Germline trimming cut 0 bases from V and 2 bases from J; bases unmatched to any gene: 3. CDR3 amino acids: CASSQDPQGGNQPQHF. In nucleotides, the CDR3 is TGTGCCAGCAGCCAAGATCCACAGGGGGGCAATCAGCCCCAGCATTTT.

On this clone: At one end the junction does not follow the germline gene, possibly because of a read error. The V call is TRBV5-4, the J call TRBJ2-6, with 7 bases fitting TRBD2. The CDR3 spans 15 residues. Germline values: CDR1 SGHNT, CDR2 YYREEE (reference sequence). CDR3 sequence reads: CASCLGGIGANVLTF. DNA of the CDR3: TGTGCCAGCTGCTTGGGAGGGATTGGGGCCAACGTCCTGACTTTC.

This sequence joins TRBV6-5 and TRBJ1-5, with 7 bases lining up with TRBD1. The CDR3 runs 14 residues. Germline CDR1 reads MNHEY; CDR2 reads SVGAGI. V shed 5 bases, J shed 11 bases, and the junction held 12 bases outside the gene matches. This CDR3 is CASSQQGPSLAQHF. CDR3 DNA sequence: TGTGCCAGCAGTCAACAGGGGCCCTCTCTGGCCCAGCATTTT.